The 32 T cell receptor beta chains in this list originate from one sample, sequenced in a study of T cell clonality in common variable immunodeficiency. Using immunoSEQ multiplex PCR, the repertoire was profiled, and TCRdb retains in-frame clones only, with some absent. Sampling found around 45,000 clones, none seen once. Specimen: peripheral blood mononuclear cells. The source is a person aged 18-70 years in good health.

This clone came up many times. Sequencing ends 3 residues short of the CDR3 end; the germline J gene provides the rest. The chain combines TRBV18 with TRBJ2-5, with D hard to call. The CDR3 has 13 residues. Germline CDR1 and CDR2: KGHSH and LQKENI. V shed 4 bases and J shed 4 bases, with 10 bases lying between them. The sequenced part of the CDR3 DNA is TGTGCCAGCTCACAGGGTTCACGAGAGACC. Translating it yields CASSQGSRET. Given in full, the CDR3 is CASSQGSRETQYF.

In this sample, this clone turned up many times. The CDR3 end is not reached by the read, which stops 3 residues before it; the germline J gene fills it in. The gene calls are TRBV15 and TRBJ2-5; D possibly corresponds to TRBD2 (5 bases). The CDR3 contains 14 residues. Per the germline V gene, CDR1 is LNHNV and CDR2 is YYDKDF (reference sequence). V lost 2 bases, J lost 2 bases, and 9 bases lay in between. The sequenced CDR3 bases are TGTGCCACCAGCAGATACCGACTACAAGAGACC. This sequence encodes CATSRYRLQET. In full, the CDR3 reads CATSRYRLQETQYF. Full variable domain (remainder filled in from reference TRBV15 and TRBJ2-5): DAMVIQNPRYQVTQFGKPVTLSCSQTLNHNVMYWYQQKSSQAPKLLFHYYDKDFNNEADTPDNFQSRRPNTSFCFLDIRSPGLGDTAMYLCATSRYRLQETQYFGPGTRLLVL.

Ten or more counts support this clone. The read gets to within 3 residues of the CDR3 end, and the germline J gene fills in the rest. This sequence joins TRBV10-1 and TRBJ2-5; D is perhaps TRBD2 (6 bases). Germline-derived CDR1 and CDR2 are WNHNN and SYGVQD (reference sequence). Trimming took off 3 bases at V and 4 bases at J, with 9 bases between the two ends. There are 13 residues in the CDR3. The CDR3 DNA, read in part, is TGCGCCAGCAGTGATAGCGGAATAGAGACC. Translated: CASSDSGIET. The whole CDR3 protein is CASSDSGIETQYF.

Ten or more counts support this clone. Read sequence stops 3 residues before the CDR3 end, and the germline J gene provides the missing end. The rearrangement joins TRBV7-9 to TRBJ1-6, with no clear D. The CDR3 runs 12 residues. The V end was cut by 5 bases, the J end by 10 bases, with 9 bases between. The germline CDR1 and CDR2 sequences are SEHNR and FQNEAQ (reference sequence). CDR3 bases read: TGTGCCAGCAGCCCCGGCGGCTCACCC. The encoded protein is CASSPGGSP. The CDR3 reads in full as CASSPGGSPLHF.

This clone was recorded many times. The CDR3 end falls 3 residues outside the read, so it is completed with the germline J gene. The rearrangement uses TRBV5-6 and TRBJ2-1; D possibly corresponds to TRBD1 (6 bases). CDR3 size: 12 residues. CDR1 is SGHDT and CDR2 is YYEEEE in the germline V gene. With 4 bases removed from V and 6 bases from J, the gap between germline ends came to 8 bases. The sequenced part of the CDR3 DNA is TGTGCCAGCAGCCGGACAGTCAATGAG. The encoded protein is CASSRTVNE. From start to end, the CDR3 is CASSRTVNEQFF.

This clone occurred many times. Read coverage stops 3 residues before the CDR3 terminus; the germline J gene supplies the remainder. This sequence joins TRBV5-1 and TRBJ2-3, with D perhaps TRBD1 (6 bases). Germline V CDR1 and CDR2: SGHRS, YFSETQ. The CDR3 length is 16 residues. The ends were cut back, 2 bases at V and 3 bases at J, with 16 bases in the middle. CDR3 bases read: TGCGCCAGCAGCTTAGTCAGGGGCGGTAAGACAGATACG. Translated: CASSLVRGGKTDT. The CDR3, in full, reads CASSLVRGGKTDTQYF.

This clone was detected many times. CDR3 region: CASSDGTATGELFF. The CDR3 bases that were read are TGTGCCAGCAGTGACGGGACAGCCACCGGGGAG. V gene TRBV6-4 combines with J gene TRBJ2-2; 7 bases align to TRBD1. The DNA ends 3 residues before the CDR3 does, and the rest of the CDR3 is filled in from the germline J gene. This CDR3 comprises 14 residues. Germline CDR1 and CDR2: MRHNA and SNTAGT. Germline trimming cut 2 bases from V and 4 bases from J; bases unmatched to any gene: 1.

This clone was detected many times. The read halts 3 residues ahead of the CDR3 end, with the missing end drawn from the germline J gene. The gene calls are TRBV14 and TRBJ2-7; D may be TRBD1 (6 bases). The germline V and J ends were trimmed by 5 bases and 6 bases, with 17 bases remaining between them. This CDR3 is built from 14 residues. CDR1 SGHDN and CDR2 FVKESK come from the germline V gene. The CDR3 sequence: CASSRAQGSSEQYF. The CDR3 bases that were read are TGTGCCAGCAGCAGGGCCCAGGGGAGTTCCGAG. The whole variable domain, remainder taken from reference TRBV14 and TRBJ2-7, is EAGVTQFPSHSVIEKGQTVTLRCDPISGHDNLYWYRRVMGKEIKFLLHFVKESKQDESGMPNNRFLAERTGGTYSTLKVQPAELEDSGVYFCASSRAQGSSEQYFGPGTRLTVT.

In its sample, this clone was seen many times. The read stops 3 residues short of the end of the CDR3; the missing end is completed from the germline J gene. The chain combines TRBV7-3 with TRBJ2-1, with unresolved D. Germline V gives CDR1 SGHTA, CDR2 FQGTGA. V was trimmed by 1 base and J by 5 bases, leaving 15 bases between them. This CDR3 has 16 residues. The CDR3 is CASSLKPRLVNNEQFF. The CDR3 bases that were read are TGTGCCAGCAGCTTAAAACCGCGCCTGGTCAACAATGAG.

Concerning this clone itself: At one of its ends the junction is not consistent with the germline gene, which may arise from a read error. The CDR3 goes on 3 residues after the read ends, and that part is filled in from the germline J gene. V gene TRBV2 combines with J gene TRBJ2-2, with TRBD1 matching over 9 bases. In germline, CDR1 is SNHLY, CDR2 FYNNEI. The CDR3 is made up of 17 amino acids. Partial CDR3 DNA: TGTGTCAGCAGTGTAAACCCGGGACAGGGATCGAATTCACCG. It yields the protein CVSSVNPGQGSNSP. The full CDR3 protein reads CVSSVNPGQGSNSPLFF.

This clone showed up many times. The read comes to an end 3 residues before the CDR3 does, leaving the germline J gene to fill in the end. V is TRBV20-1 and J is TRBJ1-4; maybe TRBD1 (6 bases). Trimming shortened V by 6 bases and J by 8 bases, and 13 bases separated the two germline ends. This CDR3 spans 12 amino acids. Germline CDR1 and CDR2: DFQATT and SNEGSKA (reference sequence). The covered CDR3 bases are TGCAGTGCGCACACAGGGCAAGAAAAA. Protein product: CSAHTGQEK. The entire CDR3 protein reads CSAHTGQEKLFF.

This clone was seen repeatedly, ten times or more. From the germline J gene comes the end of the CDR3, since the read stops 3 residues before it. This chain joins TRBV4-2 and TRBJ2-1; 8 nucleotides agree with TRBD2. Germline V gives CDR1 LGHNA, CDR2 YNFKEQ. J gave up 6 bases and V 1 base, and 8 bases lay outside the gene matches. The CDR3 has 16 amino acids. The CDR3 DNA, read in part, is TGTGCCAGCAGCCAAGCGTCGGGGGGGCCGGTCAATGAG. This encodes CASSQASGGPVNE. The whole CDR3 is CASSQASGGPVNEQFF.

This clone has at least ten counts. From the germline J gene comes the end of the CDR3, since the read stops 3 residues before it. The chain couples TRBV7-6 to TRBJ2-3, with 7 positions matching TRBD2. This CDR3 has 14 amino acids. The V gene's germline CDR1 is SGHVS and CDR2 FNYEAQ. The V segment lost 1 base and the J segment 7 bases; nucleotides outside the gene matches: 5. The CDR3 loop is CASSLGGGPNTQYF. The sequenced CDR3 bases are TGTGCCAGCAGCTTAGGGGGGGGACCCAATACG.

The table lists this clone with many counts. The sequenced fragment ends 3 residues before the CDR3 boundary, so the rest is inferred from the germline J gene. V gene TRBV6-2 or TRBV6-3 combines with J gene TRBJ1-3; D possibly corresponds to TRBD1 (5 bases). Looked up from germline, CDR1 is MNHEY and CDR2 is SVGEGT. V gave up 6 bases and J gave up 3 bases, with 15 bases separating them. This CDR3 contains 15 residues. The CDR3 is CASSVTDIIGNTIYF. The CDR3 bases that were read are TGTGCCAGCAGCGTGACGGACATTATTGGAAACACC.

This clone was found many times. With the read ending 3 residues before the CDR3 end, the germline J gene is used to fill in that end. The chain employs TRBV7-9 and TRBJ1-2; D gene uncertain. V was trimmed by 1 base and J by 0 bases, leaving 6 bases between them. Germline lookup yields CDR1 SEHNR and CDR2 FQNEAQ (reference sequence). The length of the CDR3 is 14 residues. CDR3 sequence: CASSLVKANYGYTF. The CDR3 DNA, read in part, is TGTGCCAGCAGCTTAGTGAAGGCTAACTATGGC.

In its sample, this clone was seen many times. Here the CDR3 reads CASSNHRDRDLSGAFF. The CDR3 bases that were read are TGTGCCAGTAGTAACCATCGGGACAGGGATTTATCCGGA. J is TRBJ1-1 and V is TRBV19, with 9 bases lining up with TRBD1. The read terminates 3 residues ahead of where the CDR3 ends, so the germline J gene completes it. This CDR3 is 16 amino acids long. Germline lookup yields CDR1 LNHDA and CDR2 SQIVND (reference sequence).

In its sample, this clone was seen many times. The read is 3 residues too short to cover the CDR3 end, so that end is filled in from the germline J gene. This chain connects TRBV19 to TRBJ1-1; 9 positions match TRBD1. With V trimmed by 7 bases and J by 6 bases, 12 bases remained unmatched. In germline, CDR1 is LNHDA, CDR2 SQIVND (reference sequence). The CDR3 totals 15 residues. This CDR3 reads CASNPVGTGIAEAFF. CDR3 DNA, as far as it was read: TGTGCCAGTAACCCCGTTGGGACAGGGATCGCTGAA. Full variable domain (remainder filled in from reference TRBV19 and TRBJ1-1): DGGITQSPKYLFRKEGQNVTLSCEQNLNHDAMYWYRQDPGQGLRLIYYSQIVNDFQKGDIAEGYSVSREKKESFPLTVTSAQKNPTAFYLCASNPVGTGIAEAFFGQGTRLTVV.

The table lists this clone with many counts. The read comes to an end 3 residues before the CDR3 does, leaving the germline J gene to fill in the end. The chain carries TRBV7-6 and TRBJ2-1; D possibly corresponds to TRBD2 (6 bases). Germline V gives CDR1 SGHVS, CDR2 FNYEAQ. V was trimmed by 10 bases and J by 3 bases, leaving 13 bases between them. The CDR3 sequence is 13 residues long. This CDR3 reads CATSAGFYNEQFF. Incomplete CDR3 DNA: TGTGCCACCTCGGCGGGGTTCTACAATGAG.

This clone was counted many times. The CDR3 is CASSAGRTGFEQYF. The sequenced part of the CDR3 DNA is TGTGCCAGCTCCGCGGGGCGGACAGGCTTCGAG. This chain uses TRBV18 with TRBJ2-7; the D gene is possibly TRBD1 (7 bases). The read terminates 3 residues before the CDR3 end, so the remaining end is supplied by the germline J gene. The germline gives CDR1 KGHSH, CDR2 LQKENI. The CDR3 extends over 14 amino acids. V was cut by 6 bases and J by 6 bases, with 18 bases left in between.

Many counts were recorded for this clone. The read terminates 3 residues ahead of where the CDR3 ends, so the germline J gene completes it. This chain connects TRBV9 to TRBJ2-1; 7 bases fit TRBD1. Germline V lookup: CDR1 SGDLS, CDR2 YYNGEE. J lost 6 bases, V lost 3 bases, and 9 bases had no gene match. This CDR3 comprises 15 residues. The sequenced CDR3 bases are TGTGCCAGCAGCGACTCCGGGACAGCAATCAATGAG. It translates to CASSDSGTAINE. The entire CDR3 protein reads CASSDSGTAINEQFF.

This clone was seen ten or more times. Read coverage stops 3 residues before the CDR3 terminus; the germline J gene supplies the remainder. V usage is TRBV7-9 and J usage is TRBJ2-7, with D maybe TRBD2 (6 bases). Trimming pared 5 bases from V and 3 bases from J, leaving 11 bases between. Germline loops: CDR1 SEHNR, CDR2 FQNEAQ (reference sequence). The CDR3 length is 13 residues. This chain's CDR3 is CASSRLASYEQYF. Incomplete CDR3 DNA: TGTGCCAGCAGCCGCCTAGCGAGCTACGAG.

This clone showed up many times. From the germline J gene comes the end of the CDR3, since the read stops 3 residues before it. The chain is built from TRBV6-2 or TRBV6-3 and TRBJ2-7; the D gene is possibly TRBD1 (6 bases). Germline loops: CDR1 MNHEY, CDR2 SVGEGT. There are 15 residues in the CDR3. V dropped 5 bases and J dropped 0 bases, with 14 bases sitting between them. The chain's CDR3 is CASSTLTGHSYEQYF. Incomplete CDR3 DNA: TGTGCCAGCAGTACCCTGACAGGTCACTCCTACGAG.

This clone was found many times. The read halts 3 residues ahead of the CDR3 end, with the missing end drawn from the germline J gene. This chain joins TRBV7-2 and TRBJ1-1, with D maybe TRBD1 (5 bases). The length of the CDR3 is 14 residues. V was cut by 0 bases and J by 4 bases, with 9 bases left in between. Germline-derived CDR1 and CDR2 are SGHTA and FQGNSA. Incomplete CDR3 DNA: TGTGCCAGCAGCTTAGCAGGGGTGAGCACTGAA. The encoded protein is CASSLAGVSTE. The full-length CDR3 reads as CASSLAGVSTEAFF.

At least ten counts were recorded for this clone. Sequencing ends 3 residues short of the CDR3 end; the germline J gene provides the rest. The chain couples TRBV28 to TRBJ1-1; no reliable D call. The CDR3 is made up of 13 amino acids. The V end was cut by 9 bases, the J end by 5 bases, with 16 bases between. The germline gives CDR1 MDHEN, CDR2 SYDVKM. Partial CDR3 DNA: TGTGCCAGTCGTAACTCGGGTTGGACTGAA. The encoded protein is CASRNSGWTE. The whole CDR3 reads CASRNSGWTEAFF.

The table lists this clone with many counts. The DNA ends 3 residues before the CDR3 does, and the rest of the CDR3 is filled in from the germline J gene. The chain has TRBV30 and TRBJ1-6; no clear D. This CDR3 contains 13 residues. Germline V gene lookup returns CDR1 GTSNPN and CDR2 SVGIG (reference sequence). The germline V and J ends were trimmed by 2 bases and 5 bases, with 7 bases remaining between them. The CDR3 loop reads CAWSSGNNSPLHF. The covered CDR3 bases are TGTGCCTGGAGTTCAGGAAATAATTCACCC.

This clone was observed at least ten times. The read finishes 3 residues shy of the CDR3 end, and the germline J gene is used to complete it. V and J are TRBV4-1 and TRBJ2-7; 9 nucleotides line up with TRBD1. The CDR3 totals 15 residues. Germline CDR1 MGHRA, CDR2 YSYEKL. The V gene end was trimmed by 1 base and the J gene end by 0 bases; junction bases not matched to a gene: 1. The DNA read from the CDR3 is TGCGCCAGCAGCCAAGGACAGGGGGTCTCCTACGAG. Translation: CASSQGQGVSYE. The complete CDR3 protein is CASSQGQGVSYEQYF.

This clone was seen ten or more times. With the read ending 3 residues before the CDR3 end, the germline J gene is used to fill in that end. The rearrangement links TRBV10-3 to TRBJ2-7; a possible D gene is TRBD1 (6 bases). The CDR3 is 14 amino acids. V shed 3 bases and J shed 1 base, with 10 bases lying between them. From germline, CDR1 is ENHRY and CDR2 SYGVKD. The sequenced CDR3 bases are TGTGCCATCAGTGACCCAGGACAGTCCTACGAG. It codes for CAISDPGQSYE. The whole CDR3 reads CAISDPGQSYEQYF.

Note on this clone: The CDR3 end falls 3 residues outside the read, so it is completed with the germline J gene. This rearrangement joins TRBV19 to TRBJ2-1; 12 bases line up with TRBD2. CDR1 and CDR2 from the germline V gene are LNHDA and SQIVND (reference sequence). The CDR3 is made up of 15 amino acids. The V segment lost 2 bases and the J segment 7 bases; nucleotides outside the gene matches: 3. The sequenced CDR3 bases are TGTGCCAGTAGTATACTAGCGGGAGGGCCAAATGAG. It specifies CASSILAGGPNE. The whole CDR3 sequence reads CASSILAGGPNEQFF.

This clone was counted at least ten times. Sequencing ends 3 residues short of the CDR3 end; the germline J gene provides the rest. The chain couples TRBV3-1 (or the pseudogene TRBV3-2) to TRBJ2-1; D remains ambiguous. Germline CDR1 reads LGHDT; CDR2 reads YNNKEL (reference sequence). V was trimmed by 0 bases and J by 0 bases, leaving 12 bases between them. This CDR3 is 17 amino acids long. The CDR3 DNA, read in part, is TGTGCCAGCAGCCAAGATACTGCGCTGAGCTCCTACAATGAG. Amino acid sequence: CASSQDTALSSYNE. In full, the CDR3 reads CASSQDTALSSYNEQFF.

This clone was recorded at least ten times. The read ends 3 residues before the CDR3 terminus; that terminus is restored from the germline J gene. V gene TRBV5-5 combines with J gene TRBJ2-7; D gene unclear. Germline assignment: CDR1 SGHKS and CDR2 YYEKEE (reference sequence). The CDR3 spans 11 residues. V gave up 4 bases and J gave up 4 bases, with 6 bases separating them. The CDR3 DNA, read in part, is TGTGCCAGCAGCACGGGTTACGAG. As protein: CASSTGYE. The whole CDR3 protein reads CASSTGYEQYF.

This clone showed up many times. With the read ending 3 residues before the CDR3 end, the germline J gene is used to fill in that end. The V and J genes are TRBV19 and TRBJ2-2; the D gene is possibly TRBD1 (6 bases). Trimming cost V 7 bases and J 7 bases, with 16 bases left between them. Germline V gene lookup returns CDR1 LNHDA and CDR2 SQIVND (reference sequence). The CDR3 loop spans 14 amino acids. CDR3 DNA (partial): TGTGCCAGTACCCAGGACAGTATCGGCGGGGAG. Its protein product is CASTQDSIGGE. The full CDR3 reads CASTQDSIGGELFF.

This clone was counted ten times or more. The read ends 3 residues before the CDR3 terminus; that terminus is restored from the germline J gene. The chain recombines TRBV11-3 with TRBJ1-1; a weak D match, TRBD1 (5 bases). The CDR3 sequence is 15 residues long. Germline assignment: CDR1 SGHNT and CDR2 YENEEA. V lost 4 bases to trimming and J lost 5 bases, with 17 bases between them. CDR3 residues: CASSSAGSFGTEAFF. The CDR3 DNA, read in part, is TGTGCCAGCAGCTCGGCAGGGAGTTTTGGAACTGAA.